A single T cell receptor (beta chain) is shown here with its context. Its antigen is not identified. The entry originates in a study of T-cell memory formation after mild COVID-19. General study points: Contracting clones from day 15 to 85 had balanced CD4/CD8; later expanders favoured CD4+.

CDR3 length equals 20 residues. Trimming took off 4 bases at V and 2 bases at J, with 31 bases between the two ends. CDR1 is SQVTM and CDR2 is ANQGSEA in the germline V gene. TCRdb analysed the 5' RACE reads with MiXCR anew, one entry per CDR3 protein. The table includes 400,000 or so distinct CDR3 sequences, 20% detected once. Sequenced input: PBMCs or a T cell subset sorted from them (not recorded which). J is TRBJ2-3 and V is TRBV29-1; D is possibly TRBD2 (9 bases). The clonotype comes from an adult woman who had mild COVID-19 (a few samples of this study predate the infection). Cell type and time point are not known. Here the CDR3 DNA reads TGCAGCGTTGTTGCTCCAGGGGGCAGCGGGAGGACGCCCTTCACAGATACGCAGTATTTT. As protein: CSVVAPGGSGRTPFTDTQYF.